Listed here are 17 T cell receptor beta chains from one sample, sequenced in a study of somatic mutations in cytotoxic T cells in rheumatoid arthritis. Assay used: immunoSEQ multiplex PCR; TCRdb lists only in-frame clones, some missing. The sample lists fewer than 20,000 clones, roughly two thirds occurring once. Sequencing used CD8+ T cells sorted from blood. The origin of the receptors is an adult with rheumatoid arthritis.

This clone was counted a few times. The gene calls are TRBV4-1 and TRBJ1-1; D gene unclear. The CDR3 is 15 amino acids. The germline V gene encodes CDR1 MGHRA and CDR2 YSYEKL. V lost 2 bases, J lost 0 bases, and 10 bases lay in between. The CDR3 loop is CASSQLDIMNTEAFF. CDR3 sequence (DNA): TGCGCCAGCAGCCAACTCGACATTATGAACACTGAAGCTTTCTTT.

CDR3 DNA: TGTGCCATCAGTTTGACCCAAGGTGACACTGAAGCTTTCTTT. It encodes CAISLTQGDTEAFF. The chain couples TRBV10-3 to TRBJ1-1; no clear D gene. V shed 5 bases and J shed 3 bases, with 13 bases lying between them. Germline CDR1 ENHRY, CDR2 SYGVKD. The CDR3 covers 14 residues.

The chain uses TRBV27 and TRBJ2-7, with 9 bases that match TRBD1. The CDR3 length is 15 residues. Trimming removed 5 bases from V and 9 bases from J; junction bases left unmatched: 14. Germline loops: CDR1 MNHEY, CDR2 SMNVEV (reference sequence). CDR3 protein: CASSTRQGVKLGQYF. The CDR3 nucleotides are TGTGCCAGCAGTACCAGACAGGGGGTCAAGTTAGGGCAGTACTTC.

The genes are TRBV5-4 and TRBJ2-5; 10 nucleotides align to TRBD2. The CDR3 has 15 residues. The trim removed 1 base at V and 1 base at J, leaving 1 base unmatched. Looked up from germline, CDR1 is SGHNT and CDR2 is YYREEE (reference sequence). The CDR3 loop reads CASSLLAGAQETQYF. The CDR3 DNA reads TGTGCCAGCAGCTTGCTAGCGGGGGCCCAAGAGACCCAGTACTTC.

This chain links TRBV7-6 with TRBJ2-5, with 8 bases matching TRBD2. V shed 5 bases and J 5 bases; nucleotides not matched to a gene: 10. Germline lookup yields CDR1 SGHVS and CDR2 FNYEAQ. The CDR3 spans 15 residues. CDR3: CASSLLGGGGETQYF. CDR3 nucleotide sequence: TGTGCCAGCAGCCTACTCGGGGGGGGCGGGGAGACCCAGTACTTC.

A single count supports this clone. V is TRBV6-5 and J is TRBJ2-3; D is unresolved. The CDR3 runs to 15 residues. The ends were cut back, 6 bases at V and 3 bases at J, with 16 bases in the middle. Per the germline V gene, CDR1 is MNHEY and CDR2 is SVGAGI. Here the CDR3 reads CASSEPAVGTDTQYF. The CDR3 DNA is TGTGCCAGCAGCGAACCGGCGGTCGGAACAGATACGCAGTATTTT.

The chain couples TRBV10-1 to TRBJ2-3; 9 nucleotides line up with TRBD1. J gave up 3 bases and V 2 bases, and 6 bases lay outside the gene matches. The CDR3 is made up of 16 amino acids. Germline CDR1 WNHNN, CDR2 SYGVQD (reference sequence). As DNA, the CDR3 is TGCGCCAGCAGTGAGGAAATGGGACAGGGAACAGATACGCAGTATTTT. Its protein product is CASSEEMGQGTDTQYF.

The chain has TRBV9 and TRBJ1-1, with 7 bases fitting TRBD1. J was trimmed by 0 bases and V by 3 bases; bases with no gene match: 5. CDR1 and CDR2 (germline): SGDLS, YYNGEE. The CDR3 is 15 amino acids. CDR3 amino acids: CASSETGRMNTEAFF. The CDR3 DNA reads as TGTGCCAGCAGCGAGACAGGGAGAATGAACACTGAAGCTTTCTTT. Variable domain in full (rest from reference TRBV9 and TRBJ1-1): DSGVTQTPKHLITATGQRVTLRCSPRSGDLSVYWYQQSLDQGLQFLIQYYNGEERAKGNILERFSAQQFPDLHSELNLSSLELGDSALYFCASSETGRMNTEAFFGQGTRLTVV.

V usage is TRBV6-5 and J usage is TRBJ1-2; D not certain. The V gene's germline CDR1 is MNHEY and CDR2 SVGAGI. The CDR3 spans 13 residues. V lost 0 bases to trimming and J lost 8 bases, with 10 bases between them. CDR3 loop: CASSYSRERGYTF. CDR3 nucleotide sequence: TGTGCCAGCAGTTACTCTAGGGAAAGAGGCTACACCTTC.

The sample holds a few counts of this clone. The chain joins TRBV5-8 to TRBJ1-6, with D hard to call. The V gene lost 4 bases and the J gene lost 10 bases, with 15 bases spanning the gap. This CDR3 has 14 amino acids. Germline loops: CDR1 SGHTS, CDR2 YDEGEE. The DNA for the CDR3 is TGTGCCAGCAGCCCGGGCTGGGGAACATCACCCCTCCACTTT. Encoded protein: CASSPGWGTSPLHF. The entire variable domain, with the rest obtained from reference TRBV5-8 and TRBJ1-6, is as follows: EAGVTQSPTHLIKTRGQQATLRCSPISGHTSVYWYQQALGLGLQFLLWYDEGEERNRGNFPPRFSGRQFPNYSSELNVNALELEDSALYLCASSPGWGTSPLHFGNGTRLTVT.

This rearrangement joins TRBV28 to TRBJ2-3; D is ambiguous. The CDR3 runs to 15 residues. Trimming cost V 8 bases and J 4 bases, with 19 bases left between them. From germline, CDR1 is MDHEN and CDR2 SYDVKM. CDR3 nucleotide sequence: TGTGCCAGCCCATTAGACGACTCCTGGGCAGATACGCAGTATTTT. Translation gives CASPLDDSWADTQYF.

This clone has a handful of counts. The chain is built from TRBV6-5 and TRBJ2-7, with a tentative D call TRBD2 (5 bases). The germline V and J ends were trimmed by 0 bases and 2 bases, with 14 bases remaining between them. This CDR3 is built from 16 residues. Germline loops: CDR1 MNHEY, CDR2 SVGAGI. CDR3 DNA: TGTGCCAGCAGTTACTCGACGGACGGAGGTACCTACGAGCAGTACTTC. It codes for CASSYSTDGGTYEQYF.

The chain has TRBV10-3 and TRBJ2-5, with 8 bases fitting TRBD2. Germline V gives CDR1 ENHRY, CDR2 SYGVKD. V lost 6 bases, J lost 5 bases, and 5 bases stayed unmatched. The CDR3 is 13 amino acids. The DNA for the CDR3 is TGTGCCATCAGCCTCACGGGGGGGGAGACCCAGTACTTC. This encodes CAISLTGGETQYF.

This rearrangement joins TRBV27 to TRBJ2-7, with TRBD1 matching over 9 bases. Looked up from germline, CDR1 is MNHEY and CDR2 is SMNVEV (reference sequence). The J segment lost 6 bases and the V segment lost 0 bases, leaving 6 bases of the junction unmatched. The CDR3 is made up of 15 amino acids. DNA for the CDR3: TGTGCCAGCAGTTTATCAGGACAGGGGCCAATCGAGCAGTACTTC. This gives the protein CASSLSGQGPIEQYF.

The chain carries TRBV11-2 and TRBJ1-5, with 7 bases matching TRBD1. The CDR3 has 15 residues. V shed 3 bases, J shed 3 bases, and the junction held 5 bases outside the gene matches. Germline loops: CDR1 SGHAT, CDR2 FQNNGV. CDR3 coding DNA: TGTGCCAGCAGCTTGGAAGGGGGCATCAATCAGCCCCAGCATTTT. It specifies CASSLEGGINQPQHF.

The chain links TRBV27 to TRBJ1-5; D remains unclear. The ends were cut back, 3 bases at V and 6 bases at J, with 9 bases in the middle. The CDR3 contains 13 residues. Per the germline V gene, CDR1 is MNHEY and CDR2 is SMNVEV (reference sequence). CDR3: CASSFTAAQPQHF. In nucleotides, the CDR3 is TGTGCCAGCAGTTTTACGGCCGCTCAGCCCCAGCATTTT.

The CDR3 loop is CACEGNYGYTF. The CDR3 coding sequence is TGTGCCTGCGAGGGGAACTATGGCTACACCTTC. V is TRBV7-9 and J is TRBJ1-2; TRBD1 is a possible D gene (5 bases). Germline loops: CDR1 SEHNR, CDR2 FQNEAQ (reference sequence). Trimming shortened V by 11 bases and J by 2 bases, and 9 bases separated the two germline ends. CDR3 length: 11 residues.